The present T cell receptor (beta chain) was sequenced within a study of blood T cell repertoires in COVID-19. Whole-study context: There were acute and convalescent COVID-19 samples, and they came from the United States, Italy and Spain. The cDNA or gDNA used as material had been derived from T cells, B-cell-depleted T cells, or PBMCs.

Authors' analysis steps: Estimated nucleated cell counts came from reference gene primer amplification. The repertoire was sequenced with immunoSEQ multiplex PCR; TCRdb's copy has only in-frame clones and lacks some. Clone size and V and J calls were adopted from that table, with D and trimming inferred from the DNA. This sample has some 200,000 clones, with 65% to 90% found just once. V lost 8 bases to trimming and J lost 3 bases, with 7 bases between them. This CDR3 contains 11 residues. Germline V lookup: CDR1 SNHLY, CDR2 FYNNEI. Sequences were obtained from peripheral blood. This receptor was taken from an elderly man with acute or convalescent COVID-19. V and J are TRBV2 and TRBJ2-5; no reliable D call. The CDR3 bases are TGTGCCAGCGCCCCTAAAGAGACCCAGTACTTC. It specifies CASAPKETQYF. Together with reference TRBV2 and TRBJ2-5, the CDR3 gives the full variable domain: EPEVTQTPSHQVTQMGQEVILRCVPISNHLYFYWYRQILGQKVEFLVSFYNNEISEKSEIFDDQFSVERPDGSNFTLKIRSTKLEDSAMYFCASAPKETQYFGPGTRLLVL.